This passage covers 2 T cell receptor beta chains from one sample sequenced in a study of regulatory T cells in long-lasting Graves disease. Assembly of TCR beta libraries relied on iRepertoire HTBI primers together with Arm-PCR of CDR3 regions. A single record per CDR3 protein comes from TCRdb applying MiXCR to the multiplex PCR reads. The repertoire holds 650,000 to 850,000 distinct CDR3 sequences, with around 30% as singletons. Time point here: persistent/refractory GD, antithyroid drugs over 5 years with positive TRAb. The TCR library used RNA extracted from PBMCs. The sample in question was peripheral blood mononuclear cells (PBMCs), obtained when the disease was refractory, from a patient treated with antithyroid drugs. The receptors derive from a female donor with Graves disease.

This clonotype has ten or more counts. The V call is TRBV28, the J call TRBJ1-1; perhaps TRBD1 as D (5 bases). The CDR3 sequence is 14 residues long. Germline-derived CDR1 and CDR2 are MDHEN and SYDVKM. Trimming cost V 6 bases and J 5 bases, with 16 bases left between them. The CDR3: CASSLIVGRTEAFF. CDR3 sequence (DNA): TGTGCCAGCAGCTTAATTGTGGGACGAACTGAAGCTTTCTTT. Together with reference TRBV28 and TRBJ1-1, the CDR3 gives the full variable domain: DVKVTQSSRYLVKRTGEKVFLECVQDMDHENMFWYRQDPGLGLRLIYFSYDVKMKEKGDIPEGYSVSREKKERFSLILESASTNQTSMYLCASSLIVGRTEAFFGQGTRLTVV.

The chain has TRBV15 and TRBJ1-6; maybe TRBD1 (5 bases). The CDR3 has 15 amino acids. Germline assignment: CDR1 LNHNV and CDR2 YYDKDF (reference sequence). V shed 1 base and J shed 8 bases, with 12 bases lying between them. CDR3 DNA: TGTGCCACCAGCAGAGGGACACAGGAATATTCACCCCTCCACTTT. This gives the protein CATSRGTQEYSPLHF.